Listed here are 27 T cell receptor beta chains from one sample, sequenced in a study of blood T cell repertoires in COVID-19. Method: immunoSEQ multiplex PCR; TCRdb's copy keeps in-frame clones and lacks some. The table records just under 50,000 clones, roughly 82% of them present only once. The specimen sequenced was peripheral blood. The receptors were sampled from a human donor in a cohort sampled during active COVID-19.

The chain combines TRBV5-6 with TRBJ2-3; D gene ambiguous. The V gene's germline CDR1 is SGHDT and CDR2 YYEEEE. This CDR3 has 13 amino acids. With 4 bases removed from V and 4 bases from J, the gap between germline ends came to 10 bases. CDR3 sequence (DNA): TGTGCCAGCAGCCTCCACGCGTCAGATACGCAGTATTTT. Its translation is CASSLHASDTQYF.

The chain combines TRBV11-2 with TRBJ2-7; D gene uncertain. Trimming pared 0 bases from V and 3 bases from J, leaving 6 bases between. The CDR3 is made up of 13 amino acids. The V gene's germline CDR1 is SGHAT and CDR2 FQNNGV. The CDR3 bases are TGTGCCAGCAGCTTAGACAGTTTCTACGAGCAGTACTTC. This codes for CASSLDSFYEQYF.

The V call is TRBV23-1, the J call TRBJ2-7; no reliable D call. TRBV23-1 has ORF status, its function being uncertain. V dropped 8 bases and J dropped 2 bases, with 7 bases sitting between them. The CDR3 is made up of 11 amino acids. CDR3 coding DNA: TGCGCCAGCCCCCGGGCCTACGAGCAGTACTTC. Residues: CASPRAYEQYF.

V and J are TRBV7-9 and TRBJ2-1; TRBD2 matches at 10 bases. The ends lost 3 bases at V and 4 bases at J; junction bases unmatched: 3. The CDR3 is 15 residues long. CDR1 and CDR2 (germline): SEHNR, FQNEAQ (reference sequence). The CDR3 DNA reads as TGTGCCAGCAGCTTCACTAGCGGGGAATACAATGAGCAGTTCTTC. Encoded protein: CASSFTSGEYNEQFF. Looking up the rest from reference TRBV7-9 and TRBJ2-1 gives the full variable domain: DTGVSQNPRHKITKRGQNVTFRCDPISEHNRLYWYRQTLGQGPEFLTYFQNEAQLEKSRLLSDRFSAERPKGSFSTLEIQRTEQGDSAMYLCASSFTSGEYNEQFFGPGTRLTVL.

The J gene is TRBJ2-6, the V gene TRBV11-2; 10 nucleotides line up with TRBD1. This CDR3 contains 17 residues. Germline CDR1 reads SGHAT; CDR2 reads FQNNGV. The trim removed 1 base at V and 2 bases at J, leaving 2 bases unmatched. The CDR3 protein is CASSLGGTGAGANVLTF. As DNA, the CDR3 is TGTGCCAGCAGCTTAGGCGGGACAGGGGCTGGGGCCAACGTCCTGACTTTC.

V is TRBV10-3 and J is TRBJ1-2, with D tentatively TRBD1 (6 bases). CDR1 is ENHRY, CDR2 SYGVKD, per germline. V was pared by 0 bases and J by 6 bases, with 11 bases between. The CDR3 is made up of 14 amino acids. The CDR3 DNA sequence: TGTGCCATCAGTGAGTCGAGGGCAGGGGATGGCTACACCTTC. Translation: CAISESRAGDGYTF.

This clone has a single count. This chain uses TRBV27 with TRBJ1-5, with 8 bases fitting TRBD1. J lost 3 bases, V lost 5 bases, and 15 bases had no gene match. CDR3 length: 18 amino acids. CDR1 and CDR2 (germline): MNHEY, SMNVEV (reference sequence). In DNA, the CDR3 is TGTGCCAGCAGTCTTGGACAGGGTGGGATGAAGGACAATCAGCCCCAGCATTTT. The encoded protein is CASSLGQGGMKDNQPQHF.

This chain links TRBV30 with TRBJ2-5; 10 bases fit TRBD2. The CDR3 has 16 amino acids. V dropped 1 base and J dropped 2; count of bases not matched to a gene: 7. The germline CDR1 and CDR2 sequences are GTSNPN and SVGIG (reference sequence). CDR3 sequence reads: CAWSALAGGYQETQYF. The CDR3 coding sequence is TGTGCCTGGAGTGCCTTAGCGGGAGGTTATCAAGAGACCCAGTACTTC.

V usage is TRBV11-2 and J usage is TRBJ2-5; 8 nucleotides match TRBD2. The J segment lost 1 base and the V segment lost 3 bases, leaving 7 bases of the junction unmatched. This CDR3 region has 16 residues. Germline values: CDR1 SGHAT, CDR2 FQNNGV. CDR3 coding DNA: TGTGCCAGCAGCTTCCCACTAGCGGAGCTCCAAGAGACCCAGTACTTC. This gives the protein CASSFPLAELQETQYF.

This clone was counted only a few times. This chain connects TRBV19 to TRBJ2-1; tentative D call: TRBD2 (5 bases). This CDR3 has 12 amino acids. Germline CDR1 LNHDA, CDR2 SQIVND (reference sequence). Trimming shortened V by 5 bases and J by 8 bases, and 10 bases separated the two germline ends. The CDR3 protein is CASSPWEHEQFF. CDR3 in DNA: TGTGCCAGTAGTCCTTGGGAGCATGAGCAGTTCTTC.

V and J are TRBV5-4 and TRBJ2-5; 11 bases agree with TRBD2. The CDR3 is made up of 16 amino acids. Unmatched junction bases numbered 10, after V lost 4 bases and J lost 5 bases. The germline V gene has CDR1 SGHNT and CDR2 YYREEE (reference sequence). CDR3 sequence (DNA): TGTGCCAGCAGCGCCCAAACTAGCGGGAGCTGGGAGACCCAGTACTTC. This gives the protein CASSAQTSGSWETQYF. The variable domain in full, with the rest retrieved from reference TRBV5-4 and TRBJ2-5, is ETGVTQSPTHLIKTRGQQVTLRCSSQSGHNTVSWYQQALGQGPQFIFQYYREEENGRGNFPPRFSGLQFPNYSSELNVNALELDDSALYLCASSAQTSGSWETQYFGPGTRLLVL.

The V gene is TRBV6-2 or TRBV6-3, the J gene TRBJ2-7, with 13 bases lining up with TRBD2. V was pared by 0 bases and J by 5 bases, with 1 base of the junction left unmatched. Germline-derived CDR1 and CDR2 are MNHEY and SVGEGT. The CDR3 length is 15 residues. CDR3 sequence: CASSYSLAGGDEQYF. CDR3 nucleotide sequence: TGTGCCAGCAGTTACTCACTAGCGGGAGGGGACGAGCAGTACTTC.

The rearrangement links TRBV27 to TRBJ2-7, with 9 nucleotides matching TRBD1. This CDR3 region has 14 residues. V shed 5 bases, J shed 5 bases, and the junction held 7 bases outside the gene matches. Per the germline V gene, CDR1 is MNHEY and CDR2 is SMNVEV (reference sequence). As DNA, the CDR3 is TGTGCCAGCAGTACCATGACAGGGGGGAACGAGCAGTACTTC. This encodes CASSTMTGGNEQYF.

This clone was observed once. This chain connects TRBV14 to TRBJ1-3; D is ambiguous. Trimming pared 4 bases from V and 0 bases from J, leaving 7 bases between. The length of the CDR3 is 14 residues. The germline CDR1 and CDR2 sequences are SGHDN and FVKESK. The CDR3 loop reads CASSRGGSGNTIYF. The CDR3 DNA reads as TGTGCCAGCAGCCGGGGAGGCTCTGGAAACACCATATATTTT.

The chain recombines TRBV7-2 with TRBJ1-6; a weak D match, TRBD1 (6 bases). The CDR3 is 15 residues long. Germline lookup yields CDR1 SGHTA and CDR2 FQGNSA. V was clipped by 4 bases and J by 5 bases, with 12 bases between them. The CDR3 loop is CASSSRGRDNSPLHF. The CDR3, as DNA: TGTGCCAGCAGCTCGAGGGGGAGGGATAATTCACCCCTCCACTTT. Drawing the rest from reference TRBV7-2 and TRBJ1-6, the complete variable domain is GAGVSQSPSNKVTEKGKDVELRCDPISGHTALYWYRQSLGQGLEFLIYFQGNSAPDKSGLPSDRFSAERTGGSVSTLTIQRTQQEDSAVYLCASSSRGRDNSPLHFGNGTRLTVT.

This chain connects TRBV11-1 to TRBJ2-7; no clear D gene. This CDR3 has 12 residues. Per germline, CDR1 SGHAT and CDR2 FQDESV (reference sequence). V was cut by 3 bases and J by 4 bases, with 7 bases left in between. CDR3 region: CASSLADYEQYF. The CDR3 DNA sequence: TGTGCCAGCAGCTTGGCCGATTACGAGCAGTACTTC.

The chain combines TRBV7-9 with TRBJ1-1, with 12 bases aligning to TRBD1. CDR3 size: 18 residues. Germline V gene sequence: CDR1 SEHNR, CDR2 FQNEAQ (reference sequence). Germline trimming cut 5 bases from V and 0 bases from J; bases unmatched to any gene: 10. CDR3 amino acids: CASSTSGQGAAVNTEAFF. CDR3 DNA sequence: TGTGCCAGCAGCACCTCGGGACAGGGGGCCGCGGTGAACACTGAAGCTTTCTTT.

V usage is TRBV19 and J usage is TRBJ1-2; D remains unclear. Looked up from germline, CDR1 is LNHDA and CDR2 is SQIVND (reference sequence). V dropped 3 bases and J dropped 8 bases, with 13 bases sitting between them. There are 13 residues in the CDR3. The CDR3 loop reads CASSIGPLAGYTF. The CDR3 DNA sequence: TGTGCCAGTAGTATTGGTCCCCTGGCAGGCTACACCTTC.

V is TRBV9 and J is TRBJ2-5, with 9 bases that match TRBD1. CDR1 and CDR2 (germline): SGDLS, YYNGEE. CDR3 length: 16 residues. Unmatched junction bases numbered 8, after V lost 3 bases and J lost 2 bases. CDR3 nucleotides: TGTGCCAGCAGCGGGGTCGACAGGGGGATTCAAGAGACCCAGTACTTC. It encodes CASSGVDRGIQETQYF.

This rearrangement joins TRBV21-1 to TRBJ2-7; the D call in the table, TRBD2, was not verified against the DNA. TRBV21-1 is recorded as a pseudogene. CDR3 length: 15 residues. The CDR3 is CASSGLAGPSYEQYF. The CDR3 nucleotides are TGTGCCAGCAGCGGTCTAGCGGGACCATCCTACGAGCAGTACTTC.

This chain connects TRBV19 to TRBJ2-3; D unresolved. CDR1 LNHDA and CDR2 SQIVND come from the germline V gene (reference sequence). CDR3 length: 14 amino acids. With 3 bases removed from V and 0 bases from J, the gap between germline ends came to 7 bases. The CDR3 nucleotides are TGTGCCAGTAGTATGCGGTTGAGCACAGATACGCAGTATTTT. Protein product: CASSMRLSTDTQYF.

The rearrangement joins TRBV7-6 to TRBJ1-5, with 7 bases identical to TRBD1. There are 13 residues in the CDR3. The ends lost 5 bases at V and 7 bases at J; junction bases unmatched: 5. CDR1 is SGHVS, CDR2 FNYEAQ, per germline. DNA for the CDR3: TGTGCCAGCAGCCGATCCAGGGGGCAGCCCCAGCATTTT. Protein product: CASSRSRGQPQHF.

The genes are TRBV23-1 and TRBJ2-7; 7 bases are a match to TRBD1. TRBV23-1 is labeled an ORF, and its function is uncertain. The CDR3 is 14 residues long. With V trimmed by 6 bases and J by 5 bases, 10 bases remained unmatched. This CDR3 is CASSQPRQGHEQYF. Here the CDR3 DNA reads TGCGCCAGCAGCCAACCCCGACAGGGCCACGAGCAGTACTTC.

The chain combines TRBV30 with TRBJ1-2; 7 bases line up with TRBD1. V lost 2 bases, J lost 4 bases, and 4 bases stayed unmatched. Germline V gene data show CDR1 as GTSNPN and CDR2 as SVGIG (reference sequence). The CDR3 contains 13 residues. The CDR3: CAWSKTGPYGYTF. The DNA of the CDR3 is TGTGCCTGGAGTAAGACAGGGCCCTATGGCTACACCTTC.

The chain's CDR3 is CASSLVGSPYEQYF. The DNA of the CDR3 is TGTGCCAGCAGCTTGGTGGGCTCCCCCTACGAGCAGTACTTC. The V gene is TRBV5-4, the J gene TRBJ2-7; D is ambiguous. The CDR3 is made up of 14 amino acids. V gave up 0 bases and J gave up 2 bases, with 9 bases separating them. Germline lookup yields CDR1 SGHNT and CDR2 YYREEE (reference sequence).

This clone came up once. This sequence joins TRBV5-1 and TRBJ2-1; possibly TRBD2 for D (5 bases). Germline CDR1 is SGHRS and CDR2 is YFSETQ. This CDR3 is built from 15 residues. V lost 1 base, J lost 6 bases, and 14 bases lay in between. The CDR3 spells CASSLPSGLGNEQFF. The CDR3 DNA sequence: TGCGCCAGCAGCTTGCCCAGCGGTCTGGGCAATGAGCAGTTCTTC.

There are a few counts of this clone. This chain links TRBV28 with TRBJ2-1; possibly TRBD2 for D (5 bases). V lost 8 bases, J lost 10 bases, and 21 bases lay in between. Germline V gene sequence: CDR1 MDHEN, CDR2 SYDVKM. The CDR3 runs 14 residues. CDR3: CASGVGSSVPEQFF. Here the CDR3 DNA reads TGTGCCAGCGGTGTGGGGAGCTCCGTCCCGGAGCAGTTCTTC. Filled out from reference TRBV28 and TRBJ2-1, the complete variable domain reads DVKVTQSSRYLVKRTGEKVFLECVQDMDHENMFWYRQDPGLGLRLIYFSYDVKMKEKGDIPEGYSVSREKKERFSLILESASTNQTSMYLCASGVGSSVPEQFFGPGTRLTVL.